These T cell receptor beta chains were read from a single sample in a study of shared clonotypes between healthy human individuals. The assay was immunoSEQ multiplex PCR, and TCRdb's table has in-frame clones only and misses some. The data show some 740,000 clones, more than 85% seen once. Sequenced: naive CD8+ T cells sorted from blood. These receptors were collected from a man aged 25-45 years in good health. Each CDR3 is given without its conserved first and last residue.

v_call	cdr3_length	cdr3_aa
TRBV4-1	13	ASSQDLASGNTIY
TRBV27	11	ASSFEGNYEQY
TRBV29-1	12	SVEGRGRNYEQY
TRBV6-1	15	ASSERQGLAMNTEAF
TRBV28	12	ATKQGPRTDTQY
TRBV15	13	ATSSPGQNTGELF
TRBV9	13	ASSVAGGTAAEQY
TRBV10-3	14	AISGRRQGNSYEQY
TRBV19	10	ATEGDFETQY
TRBV7-9	13	ASSPRLSSYNEQF
TRBV27	14	ASSPVAGGPHNEQF
TRBV29-1	11	SVDGGRSETQY
TRBV7-9	13	ASSLGVSLVYEQY
TRBV5-6	13	ASSWGRRVATEAF
TRBV7-9	11	ASSLTGLDEQF
TRBV19	13	ASTGSRGENYGYT
TRBV5-6	13	ASRIRDSRADTQY
TRBV28	13	ASSPGQGMKNIQY
TRBV27	11	ASSLSSVYEQY
TRBV27	10	ASSIGYNEQF
TRBV7-2	11	ASSMGTSSEQY
TRBV7-2	14	ASSLGNSGAQETQY
TRBV7-3	12	ASSPKAGFYEQY
TRBV23-1	12	ASSPGQKNEKLF